This T cell receptor beta chain comes out of a study of blood T cell repertoires in COVID-19. The overall study: There were acute and convalescent COVID-19 samples, and they came from the United States, Italy and Spain. Sample material is recorded as cDNA or gDNA derived from T cells, B-cell-depleted T cells, or PBMCs.

Original processing notes: Counts of nucleated cells, estimated from reference gene primer amplification, were obtained. Clones were sequenced by immunoSEQ multiplex PCR, and TCRdb holds only the in-frame ones, with some missing. That table supplies the V and J calls and clone size; D and trimming were determined from the DNA. The data show just over 50,000 clones, with about 90% seen just once and roughly 15% held by the top ten. V was trimmed by 0 bases and J by 7 bases, leaving 13 bases between them. The germline V gene encodes CDR1 SGHNT and CDR2 YYREEE (reference sequence). The CDR3 has 14 amino acids.

Sequencing was carried out using peripheral blood. The chain recombines TRBV5-4 with TRBJ1-2; possible D gene TRBD1, 6 bases. This sequence originates from a human donor with active COVID-19. The donor label of this sample is uncertain. The CDR3 protein is CASSLESGGGGYTF. The CDR3 DNA is TGTGCCAGCAGCTTGGAATCGGGAGGGGGTGGCTACACCTTC.